This TCR beta chain was sequenced in a study of blood T cells in healthy people across ages. Study observations and caveats: As naive T cell percentage varied, TCR beta diversity correlated strongly with it. The long-lived group displayed more naive CD4+ cells, plus higher diversity, than the aged donors did. As age increased, TCR beta diversity per million T cells fell in a roughly linear fashion.

The sample holds a few counts of this clonotype. Its matching antigen is unknown. A second PCR of roughly 7 to 11 cycles used a sample-barcoded 5' primer and a J-beta primer mix. MiXCR was run by TCRdb on the 5' RACE reads, yielding one entry per CDR3 protein. The table includes 1.2 million to 1.5 million distinct CDR3 sequences, approximately 38% detected once. CDR1 DFQATT and CDR2 SNEGSKA come from the germline V gene (reference sequence). V shed 6 bases and J shed 2 bases, with 10 bases lying between them. CDR3 length equals 12 residues. This chain uses TRBV20-1 with TRBJ2-5; D is possibly TRBD2 (6 bases). Source material: blood. This receptor was obtained from a woman under 30 in good health. DNA of the CDR3: TGCAGTGCCCCTAGCGTACAAGAGACCCAGTACTTC. Its protein product is CSAPSVQETQYF.